One sample yielded the 7 T cell receptor beta chains listed below, sequenced in a study of OX40 agonist ivuxolimab in advanced cancers. Measured with immunoSEQ multiplex PCR; TCRdb has only the in-frame clones, and not every one. The table shows tens of thousands of clones, with roughly 87% occurring only once. The sequences come from CD4+ or CD8+ T cells sorted from blood, collected in a trial of the OX40 agonist ivuxolimab. The receptors here all came from an adult with an advanced solid tumor such as melanoma, head and neck, liver or kidney cancer.

This rearrangement joins TRBV5-8 to TRBJ2-1, with a weak D call TRBD2 (6 bases). The CDR3 is 14 residues long. CDR1 is SGHTS and CDR2 is YDEGEE in the germline V gene. Trimming shortened V by 2 bases and J by 5 bases, and 11 bases separated the two germline ends. The DNA of the CDR3 is TGTGCCAGCAGCTTAAGGAGCGGGCACAATGAGCAGTTCTTC. This translates into CASSLRSGHNEQFF.

The genes are TRBV7-6 and TRBJ1-4; possibly TRBD1 for D (6 bases). The CDR3 runs to 15 residues. Per germline, CDR1 SGHVS and CDR2 FNYEAQ. V shed 5 bases and J shed 8 bases, with 18 bases lying between them. The CDR3: CASSGGGRDREKLFF. CDR3 bases: TGTGCCAGCAGCGGGGGGGGCAGGGATAGAGAAAAACTGTTTTTT.

CDR3 amino acids: CASRTVYEQYF. In DNA, the CDR3 is TGTGCCAGCAGGACAGTCTACGAGCAGTACTTC. V gene TRBV6-5 combines with J gene TRBJ2-7; TRBD1 is a possible D gene (5 bases). The CDR3 length is 11 residues. Trimming took off 6 bases at V and 3 bases at J, with 6 bases between the two ends. The germline V gene encodes CDR1 MNHEY and CDR2 SVGAGI.

This rearrangement joins TRBV14 to TRBJ2-5; TRBD1 or TRBD2 may be the D gene (5 bases each). The CDR3 runs to 14 residues. Germline V gene data show CDR1 as SGHDN and CDR2 as FVKESK. Trimming took off 1 base at V and 6 bases at J, with 12 bases between the two ends. The CDR3 sequence: CASSQGGYGQTQYF. The CDR3 DNA follows: TGTGCCAGCAGCCAAGGGGGGTACGGACAGACCCAGTACTTC. The variable domain in full, with the rest retrieved from reference TRBV14 and TRBJ2-5, is EAGVTQFPSHSVIEKGQTVTLRCDPISGHDNLYWYRRVMGKEIKFLLHFVKESKQDESGMPNNRFLAERTGGTYSTLKVQPAELEDSGVYFCASSQGGYGQTQYFGPGTRLLVL.

CDR3 in amino acids: CASARQETQYF. The CDR3 nucleotides read TGTGCCAGTGCCAGGCAAGAGACCCAGTACTTC. The chain is built from TRBV6-5 and TRBJ2-5; D is unclear. This CDR3 contains 11 residues. The ends were cut back, 9 bases at V and 2 bases at J, with 7 bases in the middle. Germline V CDR1 and CDR2: MNHEY, SVGAGI.

CDR3 loop: CAWDGQGTDTQYF. Here the CDR3 DNA reads TGTGCCTGGGATGGACAGGGCACAGATACGCAGTATTTT. This chain joins TRBV30 and TRBJ2-3; 7 bases are shared with TRBD1. The ends lost 5 bases at V and 1 base at J; junction bases unmatched: 3. Germline values: CDR1 GTSNPN, CDR2 SVGIG (reference sequence). The CDR3 contains 13 residues. The variable domain in full, completed from reference TRBV30 and TRBJ2-3, reads SQTIHQWPATLVQPVGSPLSLECTVEGTSNPNLYWYRQAAGRGLQLLFYSVGIGQISSEVPQNLSASRPQDRQFILSSKKLLLSDSGFYLCAWDGQGTDTQYFGPGTRLTVL.

The chain combines TRBV5-4 with TRBJ2-1; 8 bases fit TRBD2. The ends lost 4 bases at V and 9 bases at J; junction bases unmatched: 15. This CDR3 is built from 16 residues. Germline CDR1 reads SGHNT; CDR2 reads YYREEE (reference sequence). In DNA, the CDR3 is TGTGCCAGCAGCGGGCCGGGACTAGTGGAGTCCATTGAGCAGTTCTTC. Translated: CASSGPGLVESIEQFF.